The rows below give T cell receptor beta chains drawn from one sample of a study of shared clonotypes between healthy human individuals. Measured with immunoSEQ multiplex PCR; TCRdb has only the in-frame clones, and not every one. The sample records 2 million to 2.5 million clones, approximately 90% being singletons. The sequencing input was naive CD4+ T cells from PBMCs. The receptors derive from a man between 18 and 29 years old in good health. Some clones in this sample may be carry-over from other donors' samples. The CDR3 runs from the conserved cysteine through the conserved F or W. D genes are given only for firm matches. Rows give clone size only sometimes, using once, few, many, or a class for an expanded clone.

abundance: NA; v_gene: TRBV2; j_gene: TRBJ1-4; d_gene: NA; CDR3nt: TGTGCCAGAAGAACCGACTCCACAGGGTCTGGCGAAAAACTGTTTTTT; CDR3aa: CARRTDSTGSGEKLFF
abundance: once; v_gene: TRBV7-9; j_gene: TRBJ2-2; d_gene: TRBD2; CDR3nt: TGTGCCAGCAGCTTAAGGGAGGGCCGGGCCGGGGAGCTGTTTTTT; CDR3aa: CASSLREGRAGELFF
abundance: NA; v_gene: TRBV27; j_gene: TRBJ2-5; d_gene: TRBD2; CDR3nt: TGTGCCAGCAGTTTATCGTACGCGGGAGCGAAAGAGACCCAGTACTTC; CDR3aa: CASSLSYAGAKETQYF
abundance: NA; v_gene: TRBV5-1; j_gene: TRBJ1-2; d_gene: NA; CDR3nt: TGCGCCAGCAGCTTGGTTGCGGGGATTGATGGCTACACCTTC; CDR3aa: CASSLVAGIDGYTF
abundance: once; v_gene: TRBV27; j_gene: TRBJ2-3; d_gene: NA; CDR3nt: TGTGCCAGCAGTTCCCTGGAGGGAAGCACAGATACGCAGTATTTT; CDR3aa: CASSSLEGSTDTQYF
abundance: once; v_gene: TRBV5-1; j_gene: TRBJ1-4; d_gene: TRBD1; CDR3nt: TGCGCCAGCAGCTTGGCCGGGACAGAGACTGAAAAACTGTTTTTT; CDR3aa: CASSLAGTETEKLFF
abundance: NA; v_gene: TRBV4-3; j_gene: TRBJ2-1; d_gene: TRBD2; CDR3nt: TGCGCCAGCAGCCAGAGGTGGCGGGAGGCCTACAATGAGCAGTTCTTC; CDR3aa: CASSQRWREAYNEQFF
abundance: NA; v_gene: TRBV11-3; j_gene: TRBJ2-7; d_gene: NA; CDR3nt: TGTGCCAGCAGCCAAGAAGTCAGGCGGGAGCAGTACTTC; CDR3aa: CASSQEVRREQYF
abundance: NA; v_gene: TRBV23-1; j_gene: TRBJ2-7; d_gene: NA; CDR3nt: TGCGCCAGCAGTCCCCCAAGAGGGCGGCCCTCAAGCTCCTACGAGCAGTACTTC; CDR3aa: CASSPPRGRPSSSYEQYF
abundance: NA; v_gene: TRBV19; j_gene: TRBJ2-1; d_gene: TRBD2; CDR3nt: TGTGCCAGTAGTACACCGGGACTAGCGGGGGCTAATGAGCAGTTCTTC; CDR3aa: CASSTPGLAGANEQFF